This TCR beta chain was obtained from a study of immune evolution from preneoplasia to lung adenocarcinoma. General study points: T cell clonality was higher in KRAS-mutant than EGFR-mutant or wild-type nodules.

In germline, CDR1 is SGHAT, CDR2 FQDESV (reference sequence). Germline trimming cut 5 bases from V and 8 bases from J; bases unmatched to any gene: 10. The CDR3 extends over 15 amino acids. Assay: immunoSEQ multiplex PCR; the TCRdb copy retains only in-frame clones and omits some. The table includes about 3,900 clones, roughly 85% detected once. In the case of this clone: What it binds is unknown.

Patients had resection in Japan or China between the mid-2010s and the late 2010s. The receptor comes from a donor at least 70 years old with lung adenocarcinoma. Sequenced input: FFPE minimally invasive lung adenocarcinoma tissue. The rearrangement links TRBV11-1 to TRBJ2-1; 9 bases fit TRBD2. The CDR3 spells CASSLRGGGGYEQFF. In nucleotides, the CDR3 is TGTGCCAGCAGCCTCAGAGGCGGGGGGGGGTATGAGCAGTTCTTC.